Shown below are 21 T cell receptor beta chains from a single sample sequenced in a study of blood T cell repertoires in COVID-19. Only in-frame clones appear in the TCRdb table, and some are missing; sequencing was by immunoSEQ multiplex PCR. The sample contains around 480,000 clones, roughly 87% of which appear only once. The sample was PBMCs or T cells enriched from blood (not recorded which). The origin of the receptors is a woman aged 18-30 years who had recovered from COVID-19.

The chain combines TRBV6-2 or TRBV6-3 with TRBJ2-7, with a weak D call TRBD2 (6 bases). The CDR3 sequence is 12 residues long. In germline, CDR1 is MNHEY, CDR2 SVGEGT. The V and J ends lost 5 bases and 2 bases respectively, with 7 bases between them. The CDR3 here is CASSPGAYEQYF. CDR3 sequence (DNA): TGTGCCAGCAGTCCGGGGGCCTACGAGCAGTACTTC.

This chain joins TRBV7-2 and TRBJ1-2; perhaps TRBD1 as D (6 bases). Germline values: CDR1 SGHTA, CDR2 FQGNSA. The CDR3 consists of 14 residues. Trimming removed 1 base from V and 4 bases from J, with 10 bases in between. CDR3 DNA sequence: TGTGCCAGCAGCTTAGAGGACAGCTCCTATGGCTACACCTTC. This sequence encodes CASSLEDSSYGYTF.

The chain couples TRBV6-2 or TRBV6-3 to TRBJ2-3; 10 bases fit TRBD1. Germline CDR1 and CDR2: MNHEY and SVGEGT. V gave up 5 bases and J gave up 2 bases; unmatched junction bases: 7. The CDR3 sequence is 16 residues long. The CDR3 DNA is TGTGCCAGCAGTAGGCTCGGGACAGGGGACACAGATACGCAGTATTTT. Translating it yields CASSRLGTGDTDTQYF.

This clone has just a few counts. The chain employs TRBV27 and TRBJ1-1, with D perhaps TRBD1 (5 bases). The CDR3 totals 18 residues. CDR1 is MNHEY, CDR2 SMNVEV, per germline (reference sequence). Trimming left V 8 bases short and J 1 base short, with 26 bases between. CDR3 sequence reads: CASHFKWGLRGANTEAFF. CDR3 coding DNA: TGTGCCAGCCATTTCAAGTGGGGACTTCGAGGAGCGAACACTGAAGCTTTCTTT.

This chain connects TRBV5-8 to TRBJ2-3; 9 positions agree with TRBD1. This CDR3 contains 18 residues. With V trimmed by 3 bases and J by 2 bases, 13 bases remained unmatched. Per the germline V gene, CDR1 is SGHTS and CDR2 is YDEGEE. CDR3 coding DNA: TGTGCCAGCAGCTCCAAATGGACAGGGGACGCCTACACAGATACGCAGTATTTT. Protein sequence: CASSSKWTGDAYTDTQYF.

The DNA of the CDR3 is TGCGCCAGCAGTAGAACCGGGACTAGCGGGGGGGAGACCCAGTACTTC. Protein: CASSRTGTSGGETQYF. The chain is built from TRBV5-1 and TRBJ2-5, with 15 bases fitting TRBD2. The CDR3 runs 16 residues. The germline V gene encodes CDR1 SGHRS and CDR2 YFSETQ. Unmatched junction bases numbered 7, after V lost 5 bases and J lost 5 bases.

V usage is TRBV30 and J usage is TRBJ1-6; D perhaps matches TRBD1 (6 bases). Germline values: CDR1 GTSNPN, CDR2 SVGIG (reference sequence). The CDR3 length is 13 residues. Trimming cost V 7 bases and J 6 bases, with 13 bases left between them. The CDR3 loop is CASGEQLNSPLHF. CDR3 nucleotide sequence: TGTGCCTCAGGGGAACAACTTAATTCACCCCTCCACTTT.

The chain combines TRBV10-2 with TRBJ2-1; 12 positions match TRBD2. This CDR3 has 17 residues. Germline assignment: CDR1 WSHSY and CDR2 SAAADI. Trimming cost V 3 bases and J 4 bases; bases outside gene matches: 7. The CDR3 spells CASSDRTSGVLYNEQFF. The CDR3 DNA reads TGCGCCAGCAGTGACCGGACTAGCGGGGTACTTTACAATGAGCAGTTCTTC.

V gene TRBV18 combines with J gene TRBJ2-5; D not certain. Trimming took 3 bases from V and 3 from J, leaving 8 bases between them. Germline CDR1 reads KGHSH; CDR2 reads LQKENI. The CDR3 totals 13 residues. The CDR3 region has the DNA TGTGCCAGCTCACCCCTCCCTGAAGAGACCCAGTACTTC. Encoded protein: CASSPLPEETQYF. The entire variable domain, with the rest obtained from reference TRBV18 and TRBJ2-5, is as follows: NAGVMQNPRHLVRRRGQEARLRCSPMKGHSHVYWYRQLPEEGLKFMVYLQKENIIDESGMPKERFSAEFPKEGPSILRIQQVVRGDSAAYFCASSPLPEETQYFGPGTRLLVL.

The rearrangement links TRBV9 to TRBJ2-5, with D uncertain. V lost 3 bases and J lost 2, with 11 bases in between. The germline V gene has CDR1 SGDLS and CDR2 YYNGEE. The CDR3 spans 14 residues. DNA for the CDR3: TGTGCCAGCAGCGCTCCCTTGGCACAAGAGACCCAGTACTTC. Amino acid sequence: CASSAPLAQETQYF.

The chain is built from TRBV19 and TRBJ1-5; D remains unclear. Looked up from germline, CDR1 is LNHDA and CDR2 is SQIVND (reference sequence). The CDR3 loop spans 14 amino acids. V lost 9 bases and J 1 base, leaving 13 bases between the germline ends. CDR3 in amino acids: CASSLTGSNQPQHF. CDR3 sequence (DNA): TGTGCCAGCTCTCTCACGGGGAGCAATCAGCCCCAGCATTTT.

CDR3 bases: TGTGCCACCTGGACAGGGGTAGGAAACACCATATATTTT. Amino acid sequence: CATWTGVGNTIYF. The chain links TRBV6-5 to TRBJ1-3, with 9 positions matching TRBD1. After removal of 10 bases from V and 4 bases from J, the junction contained 5 bases not matched to a gene. CDR1 MNHEY and CDR2 SVGAGI come from the germline V gene. This CDR3 is built from 13 residues.

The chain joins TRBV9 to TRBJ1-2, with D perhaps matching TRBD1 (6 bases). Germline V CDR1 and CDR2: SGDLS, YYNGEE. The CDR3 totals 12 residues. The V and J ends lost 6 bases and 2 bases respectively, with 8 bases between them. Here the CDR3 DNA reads TGTGCCAGCAACGGACAGAACTATGGCTACACCTTC. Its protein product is CASNGQNYGYTF.

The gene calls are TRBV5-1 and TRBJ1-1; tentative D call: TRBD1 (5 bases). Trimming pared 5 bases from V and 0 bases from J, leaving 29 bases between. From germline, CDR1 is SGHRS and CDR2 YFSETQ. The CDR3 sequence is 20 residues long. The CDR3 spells CASSFSVFSGTLLMNTEAFF. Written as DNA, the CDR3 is TGCGCCAGCAGTTTCTCAGTGTTCAGCGGGACGCTTCTTATGAACACTGAAGCTTTCTTT.

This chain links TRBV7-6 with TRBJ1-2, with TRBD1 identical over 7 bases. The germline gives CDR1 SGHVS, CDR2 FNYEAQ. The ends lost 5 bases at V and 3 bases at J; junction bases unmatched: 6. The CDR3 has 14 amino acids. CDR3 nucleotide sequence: TGTGCCAGCAGCAGAGACAGGGAGCACTATGGCTACACCTTC. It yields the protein CASSRDREHYGYTF.

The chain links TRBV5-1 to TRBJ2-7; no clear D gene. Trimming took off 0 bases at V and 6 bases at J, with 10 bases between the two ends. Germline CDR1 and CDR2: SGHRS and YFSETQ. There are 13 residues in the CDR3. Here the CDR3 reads CASSLGVLPEQYF. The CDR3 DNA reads TGCGCCAGCAGCTTGGGAGTGCTCCCCGAGCAGTACTTC.

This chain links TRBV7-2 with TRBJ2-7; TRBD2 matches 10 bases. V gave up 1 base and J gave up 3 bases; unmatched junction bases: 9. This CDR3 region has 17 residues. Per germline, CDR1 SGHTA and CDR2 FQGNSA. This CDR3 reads CASSLDLSGGADYEQYF. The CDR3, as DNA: TGTGCCAGCAGCTTAGATCTCAGCGGGGGGGCCGACTACGAGCAGTACTTC.

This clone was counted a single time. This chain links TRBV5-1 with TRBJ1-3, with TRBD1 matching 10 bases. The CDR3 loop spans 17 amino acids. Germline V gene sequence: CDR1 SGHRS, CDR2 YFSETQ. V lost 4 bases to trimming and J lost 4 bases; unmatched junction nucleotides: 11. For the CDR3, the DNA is TGCGCCAGCAGCCCTTCGACAGGGGGCTTGTCGGGAAACACCATATATTTT. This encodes CASSPSTGGLSGNTIYF.

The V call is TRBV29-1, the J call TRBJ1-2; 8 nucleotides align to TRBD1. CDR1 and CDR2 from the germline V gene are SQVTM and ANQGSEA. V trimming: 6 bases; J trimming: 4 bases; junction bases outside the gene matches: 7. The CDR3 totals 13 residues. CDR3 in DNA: TGCAGCGTCCGACAGGGGCTGAGCTATGGCTACACCTTC. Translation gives CSVRQGLSYGYTF.

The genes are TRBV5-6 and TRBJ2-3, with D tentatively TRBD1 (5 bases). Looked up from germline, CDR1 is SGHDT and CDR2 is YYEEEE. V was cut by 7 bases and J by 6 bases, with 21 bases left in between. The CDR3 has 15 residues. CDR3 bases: TGTGCCAGCGGCCCCGATAAGGGGAAGTGGGATACGCAGTATTTT. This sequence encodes CASGPDKGKWDTQYF.

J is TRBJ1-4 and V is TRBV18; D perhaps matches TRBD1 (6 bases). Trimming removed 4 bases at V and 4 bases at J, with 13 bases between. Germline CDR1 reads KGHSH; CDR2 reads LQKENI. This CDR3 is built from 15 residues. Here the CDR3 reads CASSLLQGDNEKLFF. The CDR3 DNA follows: TGTGCCAGCTCACTCTTACAGGGAGATAATGAAAAACTGTTTTTT.